One sample yielded the 25 T cell receptor beta chains listed below, sequenced in a study of OX40 agonist ivuxolimab in advanced cancers. Libraries were prepared by immunoSEQ multiplex PCR; TCRdb keeps only in-frame clonotypes and omits some of them. Among tens of thousands of clones, 88% were seen once, and the ten largest hold under 1.1%. The material was CD4+ or CD8+ T cells sorted from blood, obtained in a trial of the OX40 agonist ivuxolimab. The receptors were gathered from an adult with an advanced solid tumor such as melanoma, head and neck, liver or kidney cancer.

The rearrangement uses TRBV10-2 and TRBJ1-1; TRBD1 is a possible D gene (6 bases). Per germline, CDR1 WSHSY and CDR2 SAAADI. The CDR3 is 14 amino acids. The ends were cut back, 2 bases at V and 1 base at J, with 8 bases in the middle. The CDR3 sequence: CASSEPGANTEAFF. CDR3 nucleotides: TGCGCCAGCAGTGAGCCGGGGGCGAACACTGAAGCTTTCTTT.

The CDR3 nucleotides are TGTGCCAGTCTGGGACTCCAAGAGACCCAGTACTTC. Translation gives CASLGLQETQYF. The rearrangement uses TRBV28 and TRBJ2-5, with TRBD2 as a possible D gene (6 bases). Deletions cut 9 bases from V and 1 base from J, with 9 bases between. The CDR3 is made up of 12 amino acids. The germline CDR1 and CDR2 sequences are MDHEN and SYDVKM.

The V call is TRBV5-1, the J call TRBJ2-7; 10 bases are shared with TRBD1. The germline V gene encodes CDR1 SGHRS and CDR2 YFSETQ. Trimming took 3 bases from V and 3 from J; bases not matched to a gene: 3. The CDR3 is 14 amino acids. The CDR3 region has the DNA TGCGCCAGCAGCTCGACAGGGGGCGGCTACGAGCAGTACTTC. Its translation is CASSSTGGGYEQYF.

The rearrangement links TRBV19 to TRBJ1-4; 8 bases are a match to TRBD1. This CDR3 has 14 residues. The ends lost 6 bases at V and 8 bases at J; junction bases unmatched: 8. Germline CDR1 reads LNHDA; CDR2 reads SQIVND (reference sequence). CDR3 coding DNA: TGTGCCAGTAGCGCAGGGGGCGCGGGAGAAAAACTGTTTTTT. This sequence encodes CASSAGGAGEKLFF. The complete variable domain, with remaining parts taken from reference TRBV19 and TRBJ1-4, reads DGGITQSPKYLFRKEGQNVTLSCEQNLNHDAMYWYRQDPGQGLRLIYYSQIVNDFQKGDIAEGYSVSREKKESFPLTVTSAQKNPTAFYLCASSAGGAGEKLFFGSGTQLSVL.

The rearrangement links TRBV9 to TRBJ2-1, with a weak D call TRBD1 (5 bases). V dropped 2 bases and J dropped 3 bases, with 9 bases sitting between them. Germline CDR1 and CDR2: SGDLS and YYNGEE. There are 14 residues in the CDR3. CDR3 bases: TGTGCCAGCAGCGTCACACAGGACTACAATGAGCAGTTCTTC. Translating gives CASSVTQDYNEQFF.

In this sample, this clone turned up once. The V and J genes are TRBV19 and TRBJ1-5; TRBD1 might be the D (6 bases). The CDR3 spans 14 residues. CDR1 is LNHDA, CDR2 SQIVND, per germline (reference sequence). V lost 7 bases to trimming and J lost 6 bases, with 16 bases between them. CDR3 amino acids: CASKGGLDSQPQHF. CDR3 bases: TGTGCCAGTAAAGGGGGGCTTGACAGTCAGCCCCAGCATTTT.

Points on this clone: This sample includes further DNA sequences coding for the same CDR3. The genes are TRBV4-3 and TRBJ2-7; 11 nucleotides match TRBD2. Trimming removed 0 bases from V and 10 bases from J; junction bases left unmatched: 5. This CDR3 is 14 amino acids long. Per the germline V gene, CDR1 is LGHNA and CDR2 is YSLEER. The CDR3 region has the DNA TGCGCCAGCAGCCAAGAGGGGCTAGCGGGGGGTCAGTACTTC. Its protein is CASSQEGLAGGQYF.

The chain couples TRBV28 to TRBJ2-3, with D unresolved. V lost 1 base, J lost 2 bases, and 25 bases lay in between. This CDR3 is built from 20 residues. Per germline, CDR1 MDHEN and CDR2 SYDVKM. CDR3 amino acids: CASSLSGSLPSTTHTDTQYF. CDR3 in DNA: TGTGCCAGCAGTTTATCGGGCAGCCTACCCTCCACCACACACACAGATACGCAGTATTTT.

The rearrangement links TRBV6-1 to TRBJ2-5, with D possibly TRBD2 on 6 matching bases. V gave up 3 bases and J gave up 4 bases, with 18 bases separating them. In germline, CDR1 is MNHNS, CDR2 SASEGT. The CDR3 runs to 16 residues. The CDR3 DNA reads as TGTGCCAGCAGTGAGGAGGGTGGAGGGAGTAGAGAGACCCAGTACTTC. Amino acid sequence: CASSEEGGGSRETQYF.

V and J are TRBV19 and TRBJ2-5; 7 bases agree with TRBD1. Germline CDR1 reads LNHDA; CDR2 reads SQIVND (reference sequence). V lost 4 bases, J lost 6 bases, and 8 bases stayed unmatched. The CDR3 is made up of 14 amino acids. This CDR3 reads CASSTRQGGQTQYF. The CDR3 bases are TGTGCCAGTAGTACGCGACAGGGTGGGCAGACCCAGTACTTC.

The rearrangement uses TRBV6-5 and TRBJ2-7; TRBD1 is a possible D gene (6 bases). The CDR3 is made up of 14 amino acids. CDR1 is MNHEY and CDR2 is SVGAGI in the germline V gene. V was trimmed by 0 bases and J by 3 bases, leaving 9 bases between them. CDR3 residues: CASSYSPGDYEQYF. The CDR3 DNA is TGTGCCAGCAGTTACTCCCCAGGGGACTACGAGCAGTACTTC.

The chain is built from TRBV9 and TRBJ2-3; D not resolved. CDR3 length: 14 amino acids. With 0 bases removed from V and 4 bases from J, the gap between germline ends came to 9 bases. CDR1 SGDLS and CDR2 YYNGEE come from the germline V gene. CDR3 bases: TGTGCCAGCAGCGTAGTTGCTGTAGCAGATACGCAGTATTTT. Residues: CASSVVAVADTQYF.

This chain links TRBV5-4 with TRBJ2-1, with D hard to call. The CDR3 covers 12 residues. The germline gives CDR1 SGHNT, CDR2 YYREEE (reference sequence). V was trimmed by 1 base and J by 6 bases, leaving 5 bases between them. DNA of the CDR3: TGTGCCAGCAGCTTGTTGGGCAATGAGCAGTTCTTC. It is translated as CASSLLGNEQFF.

This chain uses TRBV5-8 with TRBJ2-4, with D hard to call. There are 13 residues in the CDR3. CDR1 and CDR2 (germline): SGHTS, YDEGEE. Between the trimmed V and J ends, which lost 4 bases and 5 bases, there was a span of 10 bases. CDR3 residues: CASSGYVENIQYF. The CDR3 DNA reads as TGTGCCAGCAGCGGGTACGTTGAAAACATTCAGTACTTC. The full variable domain, with the rest looked up from reference TRBV5-8 and TRBJ2-4, is EAGVTQSPTHLIKTRGQQATLRCSPISGHTSVYWYQQALGLGLQFLLWYDEGEERNRGNFPPRFSGRQFPNYSSELNVNALELEDSALYLCASSGYVENIQYFGAGTRLSVL.

The gene calls are TRBV7-8 and TRBJ2-3, with 10 bases aligning to TRBD2. CDR1 SGHVS and CDR2 FQNEAQ come from the germline V gene. Trimming removed 3 bases from V and 2 bases from J; junction bases left unmatched: 5. CDR3 length equals 16 residues. The DNA for the CDR3 is TGTGCCAGCAGCTTGCCCGGGACTAGCGACACAGATACGCAGTATTTT. It is translated as CASSLPGTSDTDTQYF.

This clone has a handful of counts. The chain employs TRBV19 and TRBJ1-2; D may be TRBD1 (5 bases). V lost 5 bases and J 3 bases, leaving 19 bases between the germline ends. CDR1 and CDR2 from the germline V gene are LNHDA and SQIVND (reference sequence). The CDR3 runs to 16 residues. CDR3 bases: TGTGCCAGTAGTCCGAGAACAGGAAGCAGGGACTATGGCTACACCTTC. Translated: CASSPRTGSRDYGYTF.

This chain links TRBV2 with TRBJ2-3, with 14 bases fitting TRBD2. This CDR3 has 20 residues. The J segment lost 1 base and the V segment lost 5 bases, leaving 14 bases of the junction unmatched. The germline V gene encodes CDR1 SNHLY and CDR2 FYNNEI. Here the CDR3 reads CASSSTPGLAGVGGTDTQYF. The CDR3 DNA reads as TGTGCCAGCAGTAGTACTCCGGGACTAGCGGGAGTAGGGGGCACAGATACGCAGTATTTT.

J is TRBJ2-1 and V is TRBV19; 7 bases are a match to TRBD1. The CDR3 totals 16 residues. V lost 4 bases, J lost 4 bases, and 10 bases stayed unmatched. Germline CDR1 is LNHDA and CDR2 is SQIVND (reference sequence). CDR3 protein: CASSTLPGQLYNEQFF. The CDR3 DNA follows: TGTGCCAGTAGTACTCTACCGGGACAGCTTTACAATGAGCAGTTCTTC. The complete variable domain, with remaining parts taken from reference TRBV19 and TRBJ2-1, reads DGGITQSPKYLFRKEGQNVTLSCEQNLNHDAMYWYRQDPGQGLRLIYYSQIVNDFQKGDIAEGYSVSREKKESFPLTVTSAQKNPTAFYLCASSTLPGQLYNEQFFGPGTRLTVL.

The chain combines TRBV6-4 with TRBJ1-2; 7 nucleotides line up with TRBD1. This CDR3 contains 17 residues. Germline V CDR1 and CDR2: MRHNA, SNTAGT. V lost 3 bases to trimming and J lost 4 bases; unmatched junction nucleotides: 14. The CDR3 is CASSDLGGSTEFYGYTF. In nucleotides, the CDR3 is TGTGCCAGCAGTGATTTAGGGGGCAGCACTGAATTCTATGGCTACACCTTC.

This clone appeared a few times. The chain recombines TRBV21-1 with TRBJ1-5; no DNA check was done on the table's D call, TRBD1. TRBV21-1 is given as a pseudogene. The CDR3 covers 15 residues. CDR3 protein: CASSGLHWHHQPQHF. In nucleotides, the CDR3 is TGTGCCAGCAGTGGGCTACATTGGCATCATCAGCCCCAGCATTTT.

The rearrangement uses TRBV2 and TRBJ2-2; D not certain. CDR1 and CDR2 (germline): SNHLY, FYNNEI. This CDR3 comprises 14 residues. Trimming stripped 7 bases from V and 1 base from J, with 10 bases between. The CDR3 region is CASIRLLNTGELFF. CDR3 in DNA: TGTGCCAGCATACGCCTATTGAACACCGGGGAGCTGTTTTTT.

The J gene is TRBJ2-1, the V gene TRBV7-3; weak D call: TRBD2 (5 bases). V was cut by 0 bases and J by 9 bases, with 12 bases left in between. The CDR3 extends over 14 amino acids. The germline CDR1 and CDR2 sequences are SGHTA and FQGTGA. CDR3 in amino acids: CASSLTHRLTEQFF. CDR3 bases: TGTGCCAGCAGCTTAACCCACAGACTAACTGAGCAGTTCTTC.

This chain links TRBV5-6 with TRBJ1-2; D uncertain. CDR1 and CDR2 (germline): SGHDT, YYEEEE. This CDR3 contains 13 residues. V lost 1 base, J lost 4 bases, and 8 bases lay in between. CDR3 amino acids: CASSLNAVYGYTF. The DNA for the CDR3 is TGTGCCAGCAGCTTGAATGCGGTCTATGGCTACACCTTC.

This CDR3 is CASSLPSGGSYEQYF. The CDR3 DNA reads TGTGCCAGCAGCTTACCTAGCGGGGGATCCTACGAGCAGTACTTC. This sequence joins TRBV5-6 and TRBJ2-7, with 10 bases that match TRBD2. The CDR3 is 15 residues long. J gave up 1 base and V 2 bases, and 3 bases lay outside the gene matches. The germline V gene encodes CDR1 SGHDT and CDR2 YYEEEE.

This clone was counted a few times. The V call is TRBV28, the J call TRBJ1-2; D is perhaps TRBD1 (5 bases). The CDR3 length is 13 residues. V was clipped by 6 bases and J by 4 bases, with 12 bases between them. The germline V gene encodes CDR1 MDHEN and CDR2 SYDVKM. Here the CDR3 reads CASRIPTGYGYTF. CDR3 nucleotides: TGTGCCAGCAGGATACCTACAGGCTATGGCTACACCTTC.